A single sample gave rise to the 29 T cell receptor beta chains below, sequenced in a study. Each CDR3 protein is one row after TCRdb ran MiXCR on the RT-PCR reads. Found here are almost 700,000 distinct CDR3 sequences, more than 13% of them singletons; the top ten hold 3% to 4.5%. Sequencing input: memory CD4+ T cells from blood. These receptors came from a female donor in good health, serving as a healthy control.

The V call is TRBV27, the J call TRBJ2-3, with D possibly TRBD2 on 5 matching bases. Germline assignment: CDR1 MNHEY and CDR2 SMNVEV (reference sequence). The CDR3 spans 17 residues. Trimming stripped 1 base from V and 0 bases from J, with 14 bases between. CDR3 nucleotides: TGTGCCAGCAGTTTATGGTGGGAGAGAGCTAGCACAGATACGCAGTATTTT. This gives the protein CASSLWWERASTDTQYF.

There are many counts of this clonotype. J is TRBJ2-6 and V is TRBV29-1; D is possibly TRBD2 (7 bases). This CDR3 comprises 15 residues. Germline V lookup: CDR1 SQVTM, CDR2 ANQGSEA. V gave up 7 bases and J gave up 2 bases, with 15 bases separating them. CDR3 sequence reads: CSASGGGTGANVLTF. In DNA, the CDR3 is TGCAGCGCTAGCGGAGGGGGTACTGGGGCCAACGTCCTGACTTTC.

In this sample, this clonotype turned up many times. The V and J genes are TRBV7-2 and TRBJ2-3; 7 bases line up with TRBD1. There are 14 residues in the CDR3. V shed 5 bases and J 7 bases; nucleotides not matched to a gene: 9. Germline loops: CDR1 SGHTA, CDR2 FQGNSA. The CDR3 protein is CASSPSRDSYTQYF. Here the CDR3 DNA reads TGTGCCAGCAGCCCGTCCCGGGACAGTTATACGCAGTATTTT.

The chain is built from TRBV20-1 and TRBJ2-7; 7 bases line up with TRBD1. This CDR3 comprises 14 residues. The J segment lost 5 bases and the V segment lost 2 bases, leaving 9 bases of the junction unmatched. Per germline, CDR1 DFQATT and CDR2 SNEGSKA (reference sequence). This CDR3 reads CSARPGTAGDEQYF. The CDR3 bases are TGCAGTGCTAGACCGGGGACAGCCGGCGACGAGCAGTACTTC.

This clonotype was recorded many times. The chain couples TRBV29-1 to TRBJ1-2; 10 nucleotides line up with TRBD1. The germline CDR1 and CDR2 sequences are SQVTM and ANQGSEA. The V and J ends lost 1 base and 4 bases, in that order; junction bases with no gene match: 0. The CDR3 spans 13 residues. CDR3 region: CSVEGQGAYGYTF. Here the CDR3 DNA reads TGCAGCGTTGAAGGACAGGGGGCCTATGGCTACACCTTC. The full variable domain, rest sourced from reference TRBV29-1 and TRBJ1-2, is SAVISQKPSRDICQRGTSLTIQCQVDSQVTMMFWYRQQPGQSLTLIATANQGSEATYESGFVIDKFPISRPNLTFSTLTVSNMSPEDSSIYLCSVEGQGAYGYTFGSGTRLTVV.

The rearrangement links TRBV18 to TRBJ2-1; D is uncertain. The CDR3 covers 15 residues. V lost 2 bases and J lost 2, with 10 bases in between. CDR1 KGHSH and CDR2 LQKENI come from the germline V gene. DNA for the CDR3: TGTGCCAGCTCACCAGAGACGGACGCCTACAATGAGCAGTTCTTC. Translation gives CASSPETDAYNEQFF.

This clonotype was picked up a small number of times. The V and J genes are TRBV6-2 or TRBV6-3 and TRBJ2-7; TRBD1 agrees at 10 bases. CDR1 and CDR2 from the germline V gene are MNHEY and SVGEGT. V lost 5 bases and J lost 5; bases outside the gene matches: 6. This CDR3 contains 14 residues. The CDR3: CASSAGTGAHEQYF. CDR3 DNA sequence: TGTGCCAGCAGTGCCGGGACAGGGGCCCACGAGCAGTACTTC.

The chain carries TRBV20-1 and TRBJ1-5; TRBD1 aligns across 7 bases. Germline-derived CDR1 and CDR2 are DFQATT and SNEGSKA (reference sequence). With 5 bases clipped from V and 6 bases from J, the junction kept 10 bases outside the gene matches. This CDR3 is built from 14 residues. The CDR3 protein is CSAYRGIIGQPQHF. DNA for the CDR3: TGCAGTGCTTACAGGGGCATTATAGGTCAGCCCCAGCATTTT.

The chain links TRBV27 to TRBJ1-1, with 10 nucleotides matching TRBD1. CDR3 length: 16 residues. Germline CDR1 is MNHEY and CDR2 is SMNVEV (reference sequence). V gave up 6 bases and J gave up 6 bases; unmatched junction bases: 13. CDR3 amino acids: CASSYKLPGQGSEAFF. The CDR3 DNA reads as TGTGCCAGCAGCTACAAACTCCCGGGACAGGGGTCTGAAGCTTTCTTT.

The genes are TRBV29-1 and TRBJ2-5; 12 bases are a match to TRBD2. The CDR3 loop spans 12 amino acids. V lost 7 bases to trimming and J lost 5 bases; unmatched junction nucleotides: 2. Looked up from germline, CDR1 is SQVTM and CDR2 is ANQGSEA. CDR3 loop: CSGGTSGETQYF. As DNA, the CDR3 is TGCAGCGGGGGGACTAGCGGGGAGACCCAGTACTTC.

The chain joins TRBV20-1 to TRBJ2-1, with a possible D match to TRBD1 (6 bases). The germline V gene has CDR1 DFQATT and CDR2 SNEGSKA (reference sequence). The CDR3 covers 12 residues. V was shortened by 8 bases and J by 4 bases, with 12 bases between the two germline ends. The CDR3 protein is CSPGTPYNEQFF. In nucleotides, the CDR3 is TGCAGTCCCGGGACACCTTACAATGAGCAGTTCTTC.

The chain is built from TRBV20-1 and TRBJ2-2; TRBD1 aligns across 9 bases. This CDR3 has 13 residues. CDR1 is DFQATT and CDR2 is SNEGSKA in the germline V gene (reference sequence). Trimming cost V 1 base and J 13 bases; bases outside gene matches: 7. As DNA, the CDR3 is TGCAGTGCTAGAGGGACAGGGGTCCAAACGCTGTTTTTT. Encoded protein: CSARGTGVQTLFF.

The sample holds one count of this clonotype. This sequence joins TRBV5-1 and TRBJ2-5, with TRBD2 identical over 9 bases. There are 14 residues in the CDR3. V shed 6 bases and J 5 bases; nucleotides not matched to a gene: 8. The germline gives CDR1 SGHRS, CDR2 YFSETQ. In DNA form, the CDR3 reads TGCGCCAGCACTAGCGGGGCGCCTTATGAGACCCAGTACTTC. It yields the protein CASTSGAPYETQYF.

J is TRBJ1-2 and V is TRBV5-1, with no clear D. CDR3 length: 15 residues. Trimming left V 0 bases short and J 5 bases short, with 14 bases between. Germline V gives CDR1 SGHRS, CDR2 YFSETQ. The CDR3 coding sequence is TGCGCCAGCAGCTTGGGCAGTCCCCTTGGGTATGGCTACACCTTC. Protein: CASSLGSPLGYGYTF.

This clonotype was counted a few times. The rearrangement joins TRBV3-1 to TRBJ2-7; 9 bases are shared with TRBD1. The germline CDR1 and CDR2 sequences are LGHDT and YNNKEL (reference sequence). The CDR3 covers 15 residues. The junction had 5 bases not matched to a gene; V was cut back by 4 bases and J by 1 base. Written as DNA, the CDR3 is TGTGCCAGCAGCCTAGGGACAGGGAGATCCTACGAGCAGTACTTC. It encodes CASSLGTGRSYEQYF.

This clonotype was observed many times. The chain joins TRBV29-1 to TRBJ2-5; 8 bases line up with TRBD1. Germline CDR1 reads SQVTM; CDR2 reads ANQGSEA. V shed 4 bases, J shed 3 bases, and the junction held 7 bases outside the gene matches. This CDR3 has 14 residues. This CDR3 is CSVGIAGGEETQYF. In DNA, the CDR3 is TGCAGCGTTGGGATCGCAGGGGGCGAAGAGACCCAGTACTTC.

The gene calls are TRBV7-2 and TRBJ1-2; no reliable D call. The CDR3 has 15 residues. Looked up from germline, CDR1 is SGHTA and CDR2 is FQGNSA. Trimming removed 0 bases from V and 4 bases from J, with 12 bases in between. The CDR3 here is CASSLAHGSGYGYTF. DNA for the CDR3: TGTGCCAGCAGCTTAGCGCACGGGTCGGGCTATGGCTACACCTTC.

The table lists this clonotype with a few counts. The rearrangement uses TRBV6-2 or TRBV6-3 and TRBJ2-2, with D hard to call. Trimming removed 5 bases from V and 6 bases from J, with 4 bases in between. The CDR3 spans 11 residues. CDR1 is MNHEY and CDR2 is SVGEGT in the germline V gene. The DNA for the CDR3 is TGTGCCAGCAGTGGCGCCGGGGAGCTGTTTTTT. Translating it yields CASSGAGELFF.

This clonotype came up many times. The junction does not match germline at one end; this may be a read error. V is TRBV29-1 and J is TRBJ2-3, with 11 bases aligning to TRBD1. This CDR3 has 15 amino acids. The germline CDR1 and CDR2 sequences are SQVTM and ANQGSEA. For the CDR3, the DNA is TGCAGCGTTGAACCCCGGACAGGGGGCACCGATACGCAGTATTTT. This sequence encodes CSVEPRTGGTDTQYF.

This clonotype showed up many times. This chain links TRBV24-1 with TRBJ2-1, with a possible D match to TRBD2 (7 bases). This CDR3 has 15 amino acids. Germline V gene sequence: CDR1 KGHDR, CDR2 SFDVKD. Trimming stripped 2 bases from V and 6 bases from J, with 13 bases between. DNA for the CDR3: TGTGCCACCAGTGATTGGGAGGGGGGGGCCAATGAGCAGTTCTTC. It translates to CATSDWEGGANEQFF.

This chain joins TRBV20-1 and TRBJ2-2; D remains ambiguous. The V gene's germline CDR1 is DFQATT and CDR2 SNEGSKA (reference sequence). V was clipped by 3 bases and J by 0 bases, with 8 bases between them. The CDR3 totals 14 residues. The CDR3 nucleotides read TGCAGTGCTAGCCACGGCGCGAACACCGGGGAGCTGTTTTTT. Its protein is CSASHGANTGELFF.

The genes are TRBV20-1 and TRBJ1-5; weak D call: TRBD1 (6 bases). The CDR3 is made up of 15 amino acids. Trimming took off 6 bases at V and 0 bases at J, with 15 bases between the two ends. Germline V gives CDR1 DFQATT, CDR2 SNEGSKA (reference sequence). This chain's CDR3 is CSAEKGGNSNQPQHF. Here the CDR3 DNA reads TGCAGTGCCGAAAAAGGGGGAAATAGCAATCAGCCCCAGCATTTT.

The chain combines TRBV5-1 with TRBJ2-4, with a tentative D call TRBD2 (6 bases). Trimming took off 4 bases at V and 4 bases at J, with 15 bases between the two ends. The CDR3 runs 15 residues. Germline V CDR1 and CDR2: SGHRS, YFSETQ. DNA of the CDR3: TGCGCCAGCAGCGCGGCAAGGGACTCGAAAAACATTCAGTACTTC. Protein sequence: CASSAARDSKNIQYF. The complete variable domain, with remaining parts taken from reference TRBV5-1 and TRBJ2-4, reads KAGVTQTPRYLIKTRGQQVTLSCSPISGHRSVSWYQQTPGQGLQFLFEYFSETQRNKGNFPGRFSGRQFSNSRSEMNVSTLELGDSALYLCASSAARDSKNIQYFGAGTRLSVL.

This clonotype was found a few times. The V gene is TRBV4-3, the J gene TRBJ1-2; D is ambiguous. CDR1 is LGHNA, CDR2 YSLEER, per germline. The CDR3 contains 18 residues. V was shortened by 0 bases and J by 4 bases, with 21 bases between the two germline ends. CDR3 region: CASSQEHISIGNSYGYTF. Here the CDR3 DNA reads TGCGCCAGCAGCCAAGAGCATATTTCCATCGGGAATTCCTATGGCTACACCTTC.

This chain joins TRBV9 and TRBJ1-5; 10 bases are shared with TRBD1. The CDR3 runs to 15 residues. V shed 5 bases, J shed 5 bases, and the junction held 7 bases outside the gene matches. Germline CDR1 is SGDLS and CDR2 is YYNGEE. The CDR3: CASSSGQGRDQPQHF. The CDR3 coding sequence is TGTGCCAGCAGTTCGGGACAGGGGCGCGATCAGCCCCAGCATTTT.

This clonotype showed up just a few times. The V call is TRBV3-1, the J call TRBJ1-1, with a tentative D call TRBD1 (6 bases). Trimming took off 9 bases at V and 1 base at J, with 12 bases between the two ends. This CDR3 spans 13 amino acids. Germline CDR1 LGHDT, CDR2 YNNKEL (reference sequence). The CDR3 here is CASQTQGNTEAFF. The CDR3, as DNA: TGTGCCAGTCAGACACAGGGGAACACTGAAGCTTTCTTT.

This clonotype appeared once. The chain uses TRBV7-9 and TRBJ1-1; unclear D gene. Trimming stripped 3 bases from V and 0 bases from J, with 8 bases between. Germline assignment: CDR1 SEHNR and CDR2 FQNEAQ (reference sequence). The CDR3 has 14 amino acids. In DNA, the CDR3 is TGTGCCAGCAGCTTTGACACACTGAACACTGAAGCTTTCTTT. Its translation: CASSFDTLNTEAFF.

The sample holds many counts of this clonotype. This sequence joins TRBV20-1 and TRBJ1-2; D uncertain. Germline CDR1 is DFQATT and CDR2 is SNEGSKA (reference sequence). This CDR3 comprises 15 residues. With 3 bases removed from V and 1 base from J, the gap between germline ends came to 15 bases. In DNA form, the CDR3 reads TGCAGTGCTAGGCTTCTTAGCGGTGGTAACTATGGCTACACCTTC. It encodes CSARLLSGGNYGYTF.

V gene TRBV7-2 combines with J gene TRBJ2-7; D unclear. Germline V lookup: CDR1 SGHTA, CDR2 FQGNSA. Deletions cut 7 bases from V and 2 bases from J, with 18 bases between. The CDR3 consists of 15 residues. The CDR3 coding sequence is TGTGCCAGCACCCCGGGTCGACAACCTCCCTACGAGCAGTACTTC. Its protein is CASTPGRQPPYEQYF.